This entry concerns a single TCR beta chain. This entry belongs to a study of blood T cell repertoires in COVID-19. As for the study in general: COVID-19 samples collected from the United States, Italy and Spain covered acute and convalescent phases.

Assay used: immunoSEQ multiplex PCR; TCRdb lists only in-frame clones, some missing. This sample has around 46,000 clones, with about 88% found just once. The CDR3 is 15 amino acids. Trimming took 2 bases from V and 6 from J, leaving 16 bases between them. Germline CDR1 reads MNHEY; CDR2 reads SVGAGI. The specimen was PBMCs or T cells enriched from blood (not recorded which). The TCR originated in a woman in her forties or fifties who had recovered from COVID-19. The gene calls are TRBV6-5 and TRBJ1-1; D is undetermined. CDR3 loop: CASSYGLRSVAEAFF. CDR3 coding DNA: TGTGCCAGCAGTTACGGCTTGAGGTCGGTCGCTGAAGCTTTCTTT.